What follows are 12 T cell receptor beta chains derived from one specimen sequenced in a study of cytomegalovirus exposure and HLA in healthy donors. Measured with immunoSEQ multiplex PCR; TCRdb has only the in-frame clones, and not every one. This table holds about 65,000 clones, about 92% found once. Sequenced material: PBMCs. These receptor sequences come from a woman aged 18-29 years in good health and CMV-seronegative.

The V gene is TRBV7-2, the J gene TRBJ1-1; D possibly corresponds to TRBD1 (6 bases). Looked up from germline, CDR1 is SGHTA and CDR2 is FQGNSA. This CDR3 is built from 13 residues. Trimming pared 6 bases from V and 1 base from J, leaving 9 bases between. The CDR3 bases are TGTGCCAGCAGGCGACAGGCGAACACTGAAGCTTTCTTT. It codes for CASRRQANTEAFF.

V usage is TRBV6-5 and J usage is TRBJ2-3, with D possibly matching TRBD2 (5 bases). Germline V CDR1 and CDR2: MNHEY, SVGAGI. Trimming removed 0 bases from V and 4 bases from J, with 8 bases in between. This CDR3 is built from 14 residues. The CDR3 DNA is TGTGCCAGCAGTTACTCGGGCGGGTCAGATACGCAGTATTTT. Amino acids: CASSYSGGSDTQYF.

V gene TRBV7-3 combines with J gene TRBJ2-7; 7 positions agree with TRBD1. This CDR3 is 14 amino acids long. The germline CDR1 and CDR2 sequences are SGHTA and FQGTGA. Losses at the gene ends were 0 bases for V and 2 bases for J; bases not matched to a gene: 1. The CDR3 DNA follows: TGTGCCAGCAGCTTAACAGGGGGCGCCTACGAGCAGTACTTC. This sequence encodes CASSLTGGAYEQYF.

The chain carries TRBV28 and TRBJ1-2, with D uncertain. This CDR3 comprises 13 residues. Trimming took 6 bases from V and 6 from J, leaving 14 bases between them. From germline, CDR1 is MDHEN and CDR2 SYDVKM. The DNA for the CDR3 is TGTGCCAGCAGACTTAGCGGGCGTGATGGCTACACCTTC. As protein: CASRLSGRDGYTF.

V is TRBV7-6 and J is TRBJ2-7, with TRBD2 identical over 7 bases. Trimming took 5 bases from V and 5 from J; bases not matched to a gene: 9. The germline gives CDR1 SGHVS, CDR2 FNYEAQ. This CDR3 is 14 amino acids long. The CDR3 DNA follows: TGTGCCAGCAGCCCGGTGACGGGGGGAGACGAGCAGTACTTC. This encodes CASSPVTGGDEQYF.

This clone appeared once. The DNA of the CDR3 is TGCAGCGTTTCAGACAGACCACGAGAGACCCAGTACTTC. Amino acids: CSVSDRPRETQYF. V usage is TRBV29-1 and J usage is TRBJ2-5; TRBD1 might be the D (5 bases). Germline values: CDR1 SQVTM, CDR2 ANQGSEA. CDR3 length: 13 amino acids. The V end was cut by 5 bases, the J end by 4 bases, with 14 bases between. The whole variable domain, filled in from reference TRBV29-1 and TRBJ2-5, reads SAVISQKPSRDICQRGTSLTIQCQVDSQVTMMFWYRQQPGQSLTLIATANQGSEATYESGFVIDKFPISRPNLTFSTLTVSNMSPEDSSIYLCSVSDRPRETQYFGPGTRLLVL.

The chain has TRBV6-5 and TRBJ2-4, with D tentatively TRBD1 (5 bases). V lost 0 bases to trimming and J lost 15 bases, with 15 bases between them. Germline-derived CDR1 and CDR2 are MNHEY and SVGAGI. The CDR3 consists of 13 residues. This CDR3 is CASSYSKNDRRYF. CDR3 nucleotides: TGTGCCAGCAGTTACTCGAAAAATGACAGACGGTACTTC.

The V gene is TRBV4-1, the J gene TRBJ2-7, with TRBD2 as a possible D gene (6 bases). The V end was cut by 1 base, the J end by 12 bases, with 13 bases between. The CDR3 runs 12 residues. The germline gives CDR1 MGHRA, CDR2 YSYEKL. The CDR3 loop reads CASSQVEGSLYF. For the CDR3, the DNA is TGCGCCAGCAGCCAAGTGGAGGGATCTCTGTACTTC.

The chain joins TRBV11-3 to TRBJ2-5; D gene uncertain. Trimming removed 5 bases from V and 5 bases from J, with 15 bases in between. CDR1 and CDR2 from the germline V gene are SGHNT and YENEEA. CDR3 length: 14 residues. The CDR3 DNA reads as TGTGCCAGCAGCCCCCGTGGTAGTTCTGAGACCCAGTACTTC. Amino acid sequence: CASSPRGSSETQYF.

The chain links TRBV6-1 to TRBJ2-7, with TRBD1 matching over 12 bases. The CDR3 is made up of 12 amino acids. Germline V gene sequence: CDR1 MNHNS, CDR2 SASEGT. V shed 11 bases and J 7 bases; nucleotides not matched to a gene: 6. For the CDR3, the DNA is TGTGCCGGTGGGACAGGGGGCAGGGAGCAGTACTTC. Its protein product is CAGGTGGREQYF.

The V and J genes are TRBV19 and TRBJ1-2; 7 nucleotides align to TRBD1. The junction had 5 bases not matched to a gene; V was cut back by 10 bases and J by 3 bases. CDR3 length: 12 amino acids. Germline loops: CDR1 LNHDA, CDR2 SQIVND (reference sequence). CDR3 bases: TGTGCCACCGAGGACAGGTACTATGGCTACACCTTC. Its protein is CATEDRYYGYTF. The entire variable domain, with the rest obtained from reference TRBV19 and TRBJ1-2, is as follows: DGGITQSPKYLFRKEGQNVTLSCEQNLNHDAMYWYRQDPGQGLRLIYYSQIVNDFQKGDIAEGYSVSREKKESFPLTVTSAQKNPTAFYLCATEDRYYGYTFGSGTRLTVV.

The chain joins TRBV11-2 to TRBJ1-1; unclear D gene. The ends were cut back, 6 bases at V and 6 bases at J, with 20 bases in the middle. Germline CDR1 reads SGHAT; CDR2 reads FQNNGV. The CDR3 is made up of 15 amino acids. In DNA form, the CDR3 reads TGTGCCAGCAGACAATCTTCCGTCGTCAGTCCTGAAGCTTTCTTT. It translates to CASRQSSVVSPEAFF.